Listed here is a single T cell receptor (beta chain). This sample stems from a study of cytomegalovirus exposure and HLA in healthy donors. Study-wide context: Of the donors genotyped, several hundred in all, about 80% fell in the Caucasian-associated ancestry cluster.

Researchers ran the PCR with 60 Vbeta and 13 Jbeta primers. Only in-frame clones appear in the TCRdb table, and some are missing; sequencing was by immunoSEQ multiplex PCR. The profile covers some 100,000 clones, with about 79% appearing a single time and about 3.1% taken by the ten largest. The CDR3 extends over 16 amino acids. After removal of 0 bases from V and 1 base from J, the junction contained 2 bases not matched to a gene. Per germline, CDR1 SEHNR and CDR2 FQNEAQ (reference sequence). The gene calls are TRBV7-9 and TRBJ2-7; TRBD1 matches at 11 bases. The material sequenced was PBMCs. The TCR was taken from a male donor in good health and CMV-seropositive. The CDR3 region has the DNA TGTGCCAGCAGCTTAGCTGGGACAGGGGGATCCTACGAGCAGTACTTC. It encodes CASSLAGTGGSYEQYF.